This T cell receptor beta chain was found in a study of human T cells and chemical hapten exposure. Study summary: The cohort included alopecia areata under or over 50% scalp, totalis and universalis.

Time point: patch test 3, about 24 weeks after DPC sensitization. Stated treatment: therapeutic diphenylcyclopropenone sensitization with weekly scalp DPC. The study used a library that attached unique molecular identifiers to individual cDNA molecules. TCRdb recomputed calls from the RACE reads with MiXCR, one row per CDR3 protein. The repertoire holds 120,000 or so distinct CDR3 sequences, with 11% as singletons. Findings of the study overall: Sensitizing to DPC left TCRs with a frequency above 1 in 1000 unaltered.

Details on this clonotype: Its cognate antigen is unknown.

Trimming pared 8 bases from V and 3 bases from J, leaving 20 bases between. CDR1 is SNHLY and CDR2 is FYNNEI in the germline V gene. The length of the CDR3 is 16 residues. The TCR comes from a woman aged 50 to 60 with alopecia areata. Some clones in this sample may be carry-over from other donors' samples. This chain connects TRBV2 to TRBJ1-5; possibly TRBD1 for D (6 bases). Here the sequenced sample was whole blood, taken in connection with sensitization to the hapten diphenylcyclopropenone (DPC). CDR3 nucleotides: TGTGCCAGCTCCGGGCGGGGGGGCCCCCTCAATCAGCCCCAGCATTTT. Amino acids: CASSGRGGPLNQPQHF.